The entry below describes one T cell receptor beta chain. The data belong to a study of PD-L1 blockade in urothelial cancer. Indicated time point: pretreatment peripheral blood. Using immunoSEQ multiplex PCR, the repertoire was profiled, and TCRdb retains in-frame clones only, with some absent. This sample has over 45,000 clones; more than 70% occur once, and the top ten carry roughly 22%. Sequenced material: PBMCs, taken around atezolizumab (anti-PD-L1) treatment. The receptor was isolated from a man aged 60-69 years with urothelial cancer.

The CDR3 region has the DNA TGTGCCAGCAGCCTCCGGACAGGCAGCCCTGAAGCTTTCTTT. Translation gives CASSLRTGSPEAFF. This sequence joins TRBV11-2 and TRBJ1-1, with 7 bases that match TRBD1. CDR1 and CDR2 (germline): SGHAT, FQNNGV. The length of the CDR3 is 14 residues. V shed 5 bases, J shed 6 bases, and the junction held 9 bases outside the gene matches.